The 26 T cell receptor beta chains given below trace back to one sample, sequenced in a study of blood T cell repertoires in COVID-19. Data came from immunoSEQ multiplex PCR; TCRdb stores just in-frame clones and leaves some out. Seen here are some 320,000 clones, about 82% observed once, and the top ten hold roughly 7%. Sequencing was done on a sample of peripheral blood. Receptors were obtained from a human donor in a cohort sampled during active COVID-19.

DNA of the CDR3: TGCGCCAGCAGCTTAGACAGGAGCACAGATACGCAGTATTTT. Its translation is CASSLDRSTDTQYF. The J gene is TRBJ2-3, the V gene TRBV5-1, with D possibly TRBD1 on 6 matching bases. CDR3 length equals 14 residues. V was pared by 2 bases and J by 0 bases, with 7 bases between. Germline lookup yields CDR1 SGHRS and CDR2 YFSETQ.

The chain uses TRBV5-1 and TRBJ1-4, with 7 bases aligning to TRBD1. CDR3 length: 15 amino acids. CDR1 is SGHRS and CDR2 is YFSETQ in the germline V gene. Germline trimming cut 3 bases from V and 5 bases from J; bases unmatched to any gene: 7. CDR3 amino acids: CASSWGTERNEKLFF. The CDR3 DNA reads as TGCGCCAGCAGCTGGGGGACAGAGAGAAATGAAAAACTGTTTTTT.

The J gene is TRBJ1-2, the V gene TRBV5-6; TRBD1 might be the D (6 bases). The CDR3 covers 14 residues. V was pared by 2 bases and J by 4 bases, with 12 bases between. CDR1 is SGHDT, CDR2 YYEEEE, per germline. The CDR3 sequence is CASSFPGTLYGYTF. The CDR3 DNA is TGTGCCAGCAGCTTTCCCGGGACACTCTATGGCTACACCTTC.

Within the sample, this clone is medium-sized. The V gene is TRBV5-1, the J gene TRBJ2-7; TRBD2 might be the D (5 bases). The V end was cut by 0 bases, the J end by 4 bases, with 11 bases between. Germline values: CDR1 SGHRS, CDR2 YFSETQ. CDR3 length: 14 residues. The CDR3 DNA is TGCGCCAGCAGCTTGGGAGGGTTCCGGTACGAGCAGTACTTC. Translating gives CASSLGGFRYEQYF.

The rearrangement joins TRBV5-6 to TRBJ2-7; 9 positions match TRBD1. Germline values: CDR1 SGHDT, CDR2 YYEEEE. J gave up 4 bases and V 1 base, and 6 bases lay outside the gene matches. This CDR3 contains 15 residues. CDR3 nucleotides: TGTGCCAGCAGCTTGTTCAACAGGGGGCCGTACGAGCAGTACTTC. Protein: CASSLFNRGPYEQYF.

The chain recombines TRBV5-1 with TRBJ2-2; D is unresolved. Deletions cut 4 bases from V and 5 bases from J, with 9 bases between. Germline CDR1 and CDR2: SGHRS and YFSETQ. The CDR3 covers 13 residues. The CDR3 protein is CASSDDTTGELFF. The CDR3 DNA reads TGCGCCAGCAGCGACGACACTACCGGGGAGCTGTTTTTT.

The chain combines TRBV5-4 with TRBJ1-6, with a weak D call TRBD1 (6 bases). CDR3 length equals 15 residues. The germline V gene encodes CDR1 SGHNT and CDR2 YYREEE (reference sequence). V was trimmed by 3 bases and J by 7 bases, leaving 14 bases between them. CDR3 DNA: TGTGCCAGCAGCTCCTCGTGGCAGGGGAATTCACCCCTCCACTTT. Protein sequence: CASSSSWQGNSPLHF.

The chain links TRBV7-8 to TRBJ1-2, with TRBD1 as a possible D gene (5 bases). This CDR3 is 13 amino acids long. Trimming cost V 5 bases and J 7 bases, with 14 bases left between them. Germline V gives CDR1 SGHVS, CDR2 FQNEAQ. This CDR3 reads CASSPVGVSGYTF. The CDR3 coding sequence is TGTGCCAGCAGCCCCGTAGGGGTTAGTGGCTACACCTTC.

This chain links TRBV30 with TRBJ2-3, with 12 bases aligning to TRBD2. The ends lost 2 bases at V and 0 bases at J; junction bases unmatched: 3. CDR1 and CDR2 from the germline V gene are GTSNPN and SVGIG (reference sequence). This CDR3 contains 16 residues. The CDR3 loop reads CAWSRLAGGSTDTQYF. Written as DNA, the CDR3 is TGTGCCTGGAGTAGGCTAGCGGGGGGGAGCACAGATACGCAGTATTTT.

This clone was observed a handful of times. V and J are TRBV4-1 and TRBJ2-7; tentative D call: TRBD2 (5 bases). The CDR3 runs 15 residues. Germline lookup yields CDR1 MGHRA and CDR2 YSYEKL. Trimming left V 0 bases short and J 2 bases short, with 11 bases between. The CDR3 nucleotides are TGCGCCAGCAGCCAAGAACCCGGGAAAACCTACGAGCAGTACTTC. Translated: CASSQEPGKTYEQYF.

J is TRBJ1-1 and V is TRBV6-5; a weak D match, TRBD1 (5 bases). In germline, CDR1 is MNHEY, CDR2 SVGAGI. The CDR3 is made up of 16 amino acids. The germline V and J ends were trimmed by 4 bases and 4 bases, with 19 bases remaining between them. The CDR3 loop reads CASSFSGAGGGTEAFF. The DNA of the CDR3 is TGTGCCAGCAGTTTCTCGGGTGCGGGGGGGGGCACTGAAGCTTTCTTT.

The genes are TRBV6-5 and TRBJ2-1; D is possibly TRBD2 (6 bases). The CDR3 is made up of 14 amino acids. Germline V gene lookup returns CDR1 MNHEY and CDR2 SVGAGI. V shed 6 bases and J shed 4 bases, with 13 bases lying between them. CDR3 DNA sequence: TGTGCCAGCAGAAACCGGGAGTCTTACAATGAGCAGTTCTTC. Translated, it gives CASRNRESYNEQFF.

The chain links TRBV5-1 to TRBJ2-7; D is perhaps TRBD1 (5 bases). V lost 4 bases, J lost 2 bases, and 13 bases lay in between. The CDR3 runs to 14 residues. Germline loops: CDR1 SGHRS, CDR2 YFSETQ. Here the CDR3 reads CASSEIQEPYEQYF. The CDR3 nucleotides read TGCGCCAGCAGCGAAATACAGGAACCCTACGAGCAGTACTTC.

This chain joins TRBV4-2 and TRBJ2-7; the match to TRBD2 covers 8 bases. The germline V gene encodes CDR1 LGHNA and CDR2 YNFKEQ. The CDR3 has 15 residues. Unmatched junction bases numbered 2, after V lost 1 base and J lost 0 bases. CDR3 nucleotide sequence: TGTGCCAGCAGCCAAGTCGGGGGGGCCTCCTACGAGCAGTACTTC. Its protein is CASSQVGGASYEQYF.

The chain uses TRBV5-1 and TRBJ1-3; 9 bases fit TRBD1. The V gene's germline CDR1 is SGHRS and CDR2 YFSETQ. With V trimmed by 2 bases and J by 0 bases, 0 bases remained unmatched. The CDR3 is 15 residues long. This CDR3 reads CASSLQGASGNTIYF. The CDR3 coding sequence is TGCGCCAGCAGCTTACAGGGGGCCTCTGGAAACACCATATATTTT.

This chain links TRBV24-1 with TRBJ2-3, with 7 bases that match TRBD1. The V gene's germline CDR1 is KGHDR and CDR2 SFDVKD. The CDR3 extends over 19 amino acids. Unmatched junction bases numbered 11, after V lost 0 bases and J lost 0 bases. The CDR3 nucleotides read TGTGCCACCAGTGATTTGTCCTTTCAACCGGGACAGAGCACAGATACGCAGTATTTT. Protein: CATSDLSFQPGQSTDTQYF.

This chain uses TRBV5-4 with TRBJ2-1; 7 bases line up with TRBD2. The CDR3 is made up of 16 amino acids. Germline loops: CDR1 SGHNT, CDR2 YYREEE (reference sequence). V lost 2 bases to trimming and J lost 8 bases; unmatched junction nucleotides: 13. Here the CDR3 reads CASSLIETSPDDEQFF. The CDR3 nucleotides read TGTGCCAGCAGCTTAATCGAGACTAGCCCCGATGATGAGCAGTTCTTC. The full variable domain, its missing parts supplied by reference TRBV5-4 and TRBJ2-1, is ETGVTQSPTHLIKTRGQQVTLRCSSQSGHNTVSWYQQALGQGPQFIFQYYREEENGRGNFPPRFSGLQFPNYSSELNVNALELDDSALYLCASSLIETSPDDEQFFGPGTRLTVL.

The gene calls are TRBV6-5 and TRBJ1-2, with D possibly matching TRBD1 (6 bases). Trimming removed 7 bases from V and 4 bases from J, with 16 bases in between. The CDR3 is 14 amino acids. Germline CDR1 reads MNHEY; CDR2 reads SVGAGI. DNA for the CDR3: TGTGCCAGCAAACTACAGGGTTGGGGCTATGGCTACACCTTC. It codes for CASKLQGWGYGYTF.

This chain uses TRBV27 with TRBJ1-4; a possible D gene is TRBD1 (6 bases). The germline gives CDR1 MNHEY, CDR2 SMNVEV (reference sequence). Trimming pared 5 bases from V and 7 bases from J, leaving 14 bases between. The CDR3 is 14 residues long. In DNA form, the CDR3 reads TGTGCCAGCAGTGCCGTGAGGGGGAGTGAAAAACTGTTTTTT. It yields the protein CASSAVRGSEKLFF.

This sequence joins TRBV7-9 and TRBJ2-7, with D unclear. Germline CDR1 is SEHNR and CDR2 is FQNEAQ (reference sequence). The V end was cut by 6 bases, the J end by 2 bases, with 8 bases between. This CDR3 has 12 amino acids. The CDR3 region is CASRQSTYEQYF. For the CDR3, the DNA is TGTGCCAGCAGACAGTCGACCTACGAGCAGTACTTC.

This sequence joins TRBV5-1 and TRBJ1-1, with a possible D match to TRBD1 (6 bases). Germline values: CDR1 SGHRS, CDR2 YFSETQ. The CDR3 is made up of 18 amino acids. The V gene lost 5 bases and the J gene lost 4 bases, with 27 bases spanning the gap. For the CDR3, the DNA is TGCGCCAGCAGGCACCCCCAGGGGACGGCGTATGGGGTCACTGAAGCTTTCTTT. Translating gives CASRHPQGTAYGVTEAFF.

The chain is built from TRBV5-1 and TRBJ2-7; TRBD1 agrees at 11 bases. Germline CDR1 is SGHRS and CDR2 is YFSETQ. The CDR3 runs to 16 residues. The V and J ends lost 4 bases and 1 base, in that order; junction bases with no gene match: 7. CDR3 coding DNA: TGCGCCAGCAGCCACCCCGGGACAGGGGGGTCCTACGAGCAGTACTTC. It translates to CASSHPGTGGSYEQYF.

The rearrangement links TRBV11-2 to TRBJ2-3, with TRBD1 as a possible D gene (6 bases). The CDR3 extends over 14 amino acids. V was shortened by 7 bases and J by 2 bases, with 13 bases between the two germline ends. Germline assignment: CDR1 SGHAT and CDR2 FQNNGV. CDR3 bases: TGTGCCAGCATCCCTACAGGGCTCACAGATACGCAGTATTTT. It translates to CASIPTGLTDTQYF.

The CDR3 DNA sequence: TGTGCCAGCAGCCGGACAGGAGAGGAAGCTTTCTTT. Translated, it gives CASSRTGEEAFF. This chain joins TRBV7-3 and TRBJ1-1; the match to TRBD1 covers 7 bases. Germline values: CDR1 SGHTA, CDR2 FQGTGA. After removal of 5 bases from V and 8 bases from J, the junction contained 5 bases not matched to a gene. The length of the CDR3 is 12 residues.

The gene calls are TRBV2 and TRBJ1-1, with D possibly being TRBD1 (5 bases). Germline V lookup: CDR1 SNHLY, CDR2 FYNNEI. The CDR3 runs to 14 residues. Trimming shortened V by 6 bases and J by 3 bases, and 14 bases separated the two germline ends. The CDR3 is CASSAAGGYTEAFF. CDR3 in DNA: TGTGCCAGCAGCGCAGCCGGGGGATACACTGAAGCTTTCTTT.

CDR3: CASSFRGDTDTQYF. Here the CDR3 DNA reads TGTGCCAGCAGCTTCCGGGGGGACACAGATACGCAGTATTTT. The V and J genes are TRBV5-8 and TRBJ2-3; 7 bases match TRBD2. The trim removed 2 bases at V and 2 bases at J, leaving 2 bases unmatched. Germline CDR1 SGHTS, CDR2 YDEGEE. The CDR3 covers 14 residues.